This T cell receptor (beta chain) was sequenced for a study of T cell changes during pregnancy in multiple sclerosis (dated by TCRdb to the late 2010s). General notes on the study: The study examined how the T cell repertoire changed over the course of pregnancy in women with multiple sclerosis.

The CDR3 covers 15 residues, taking in both the cysteine and the phenylalanine. Only the CDR3 region is kept as DNA, spanning 45 bases read in frame from base 1. Relative to germline, V is 3 bases shorter and J is 4 bases shorter, with 15 bases between their ends. Reading the germline V gene gives CDR1 SGHDN and CDR2 FVKESK. Library generation was performed with the immunoSEQ multiplex PCR assay. The table comes from immuneACCESS by way of TCRdb, which keeps in-frame sequences with V and J called. Part of the clones is missing from these tables; in studies checked, under half for an unresolved V gene and the rest for unknown reasons. The sample includes tens of thousands of clones, with approximately 91% observed a single time. The biggest ten clones account for roughly 1.4% of the sample. Comment on this clone: Its antigen target is currently unknown. Base qualities are not recorded, but no much larger clone differs from it by a single base.

The TCR comes from a female donor with multiple sclerosis, enrolled in a pregnancy study. The sequence is built from TRBV14 and TRBJ2-5, with no confident D gene call. The material was peripheral blood, obtained in the third trimester of pregnancy. The CDR3 reads CASSQRMETPETQYF. The sequenced DNA: TGTGCCAGCAGCCAGAGGATGGAGACCCCAGAGACCCAGTACTTC.